Included here is one TCR beta chain sequence, with context. Its antigen is unknown. This sample was taken from a study of a mutant IDH1 vaccine in newly diagnosed glioma. Study at large: Therapy received beforehand was radiotherapy, temozolomide, or both, with most patients given both.

Study-level points and caveats: It was about 92% of patients that developed vaccine-induced immune responses.

V shed 5 bases, J shed 0 bases, and the junction held 2 bases outside the gene matches. The CDR3 loop spans 14 amino acids. Germline CDR1 reads MNHEY; CDR2 reads SMNVEV (reference sequence). The data were produced by immunoSEQ multiplex PCR, yet TCRdb's version contains in-frame clones alone and is incomplete. The sample shows about 34,000 clones, about three quarters of them seen only once. Stated time point: baseline, week 1 (first vaccination visit). Treatment meaning: pre-vaccination baseline after standard-of-care therapy. Each of the donors came in with new WHO grade 3 or 4 astrocytomas that were IDH1-mutant and ATRX-lost.

The material was peripheral blood mononuclear cells (PBMCs), obtained from a glioma patient treated with radiotherapy, temozolomide or both. The V gene is TRBV27, the J gene TRBJ1-1; 8 bases fit TRBD1. The clonotype originates from a man between 45 and 60 years old with glioma. Some clones in this sample may be carry-over from other donors' samples. The CDR3 DNA follows: TGTGCCAGCAGTCCCAGGGGGCTGAACACTGAAGCTTTCTTT. Translation gives CASSPRGLNTEAFF.